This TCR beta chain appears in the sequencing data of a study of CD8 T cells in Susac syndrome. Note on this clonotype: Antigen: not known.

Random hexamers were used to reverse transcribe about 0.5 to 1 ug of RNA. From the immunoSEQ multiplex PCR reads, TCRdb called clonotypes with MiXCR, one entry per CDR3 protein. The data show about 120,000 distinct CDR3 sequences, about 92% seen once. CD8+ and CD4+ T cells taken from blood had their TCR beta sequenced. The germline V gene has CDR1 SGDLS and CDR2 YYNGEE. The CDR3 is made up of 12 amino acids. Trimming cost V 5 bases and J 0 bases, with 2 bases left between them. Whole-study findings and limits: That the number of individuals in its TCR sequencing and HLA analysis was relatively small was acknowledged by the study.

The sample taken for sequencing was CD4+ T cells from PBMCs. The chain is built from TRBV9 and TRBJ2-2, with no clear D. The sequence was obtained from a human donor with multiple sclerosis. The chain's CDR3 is CASSSNTGELFF. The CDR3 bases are TGTGCCAGCAGTTCGAACACCGGGGAGCTGTTTTTT.